These 31 T cell receptor beta chains share one sample of origin, sequenced in a study of cytomegalovirus exposure and HLA in healthy donors. 13 Jbeta primers and 60 Vbeta primers were used for the PCR. Assay: immunoSEQ multiplex PCR; the TCRdb copy retains only in-frame clones and omits some. This sample has around 150,000 clones; approximately 74% occur once, and the top ten carry approximately 2.8%. Specimen: PBMCs. The receptor set was obtained from a woman between 25 and 40 years old in good health and CMV-seronegative.

The chain links TRBV5-6 to TRBJ2-1; the D is unclear. The germline V and J ends were trimmed by 1 base and 3 bases, with 5 bases remaining between them. Germline V gives CDR1 SGHDT, CDR2 YYEEEE. The CDR3 sequence is 13 residues long. The CDR3 sequence: CASSLSGYNEQFF. DNA for the CDR3: TGTGCCAGCAGCTTGTCGGGCTACAATGAGCAGTTCTTC.

V and J are TRBV2 and TRBJ1-3; 8 bases map to TRBD1. V lost 6 bases to trimming and J lost 0 bases; unmatched junction nucleotides: 4. Germline V gene lookup returns CDR1 SNHLY and CDR2 FYNNEI. The CDR3 runs to 15 residues. The CDR3: CASRSTGGSGNTIYF. CDR3 DNA: TGTGCCAGCAGGTCCACAGGGGGCTCTGGAAACACCATATATTTT. The whole variable domain, filled in from reference TRBV2 and TRBJ1-3, reads EPEVTQTPSHQVTQMGQEVILRCVPISNHLYFYWYRQILGQKVEFLVSFYNNEISEKSEIFDDQFSVERPDGSNFTLKIRSTKLEDSAMYFCASRSTGGSGNTIYFGEGSWLTVV.

The V gene is TRBV7-9, the J gene TRBJ2-1; 8 bases match TRBD1. This CDR3 is built from 14 residues. The J segment lost 7 bases and the V segment lost 5 bases, leaving 7 bases of the junction unmatched. The germline CDR1 and CDR2 sequences are SEHNR and FQNEAQ (reference sequence). The DNA for the CDR3 is TGTGCCAGCAGCCGCCCGGGACAGGAAAATGAGCAGTTCTTC. Its protein product is CASSRPGQENEQFF.

The chain joins TRBV28 to TRBJ2-3, with D maybe TRBD2 (5 bases). Per the germline V gene, CDR1 is MDHEN and CDR2 is SYDVKM. The CDR3 extends over 15 amino acids. V was cut by 3 bases and J by 0 bases, with 10 bases left in between. CDR3 loop: CASSLWTSSTDTQYF. The CDR3 coding sequence is TGTGCCAGCAGTTTGTGGACTTCGAGCACAGATACGCAGTATTTT.

This clone is a singleton in its sample. This chain links TRBV29-1 with TRBJ2-1, with TRBD1 matching over 7 bases. The V gene's germline CDR1 is SQVTM and CDR2 ANQGSEA. The V and J ends lost 8 bases and 10 bases, in that order; junction bases with no gene match: 8. The CDR3 sequence is 11 residues long. CDR3 bases: TGCAGCTCTCGAAAGGGGGCCGAGCAGTTCTTC. It encodes CSSRKGAEQFF.

The chain uses TRBV5-1 and TRBJ2-5, with D perhaps TRBD1 (6 bases). The germline V gene has CDR1 SGHRS and CDR2 YFSETQ. The V end was cut by 4 bases, the J end by 2 bases, with 18 bases between. The CDR3 is made up of 16 amino acids. This chain's CDR3 is CASSPLSRTEQETQYF. The DNA of the CDR3 is TGCGCCAGCAGCCCCCTGAGTAGGACAGAACAAGAGACCCAGTACTTC.

The rearrangement uses TRBV19 and TRBJ2-7; 7 nucleotides align to TRBD1. The CDR3 extends over 13 amino acids. Germline V gene lookup returns CDR1 LNHDA and CDR2 SQIVND (reference sequence). J was trimmed by 2 bases and V by 6 bases; bases with no gene match: 4. The CDR3: CASRQQGTYEQYF. The CDR3, as DNA: TGTGCCAGTAGACAACAGGGGACCTACGAGCAGTACTTC.

The chain links TRBV19 to TRBJ2-3; maybe TRBD1 (5 bases). Germline V gene sequence: CDR1 LNHDA, CDR2 SQIVND (reference sequence). V was pared by 4 bases and J by 3 bases, with 11 bases between. The CDR3 consists of 14 residues. CDR3 loop: CASSRGLGTDTQYF. CDR3 bases: TGTGCCAGTAGTAGGGGCCTCGGAACAGATACGCAGTATTTT.

This chain joins TRBV5-1 and TRBJ2-1; 7 bases agree with TRBD1. Per germline, CDR1 SGHRS and CDR2 YFSETQ. The CDR3 is 16 residues long. V lost 0 bases to trimming and J lost 4 bases; unmatched junction nucleotides: 7. Here the CDR3 DNA reads TGCGCCAGCAGCTTGGTTTACGGGACAGCATACAATGAGCAGTTCTTC. It is translated as CASSLVYGTAYNEQFF.

This sequence joins TRBV7-2 and TRBJ2-7; D call uncertain. There are 14 residues in the CDR3. Germline CDR1 and CDR2: SGHTA and FQGNSA. The germline V and J ends were trimmed by 1 base and 3 bases, with 10 bases remaining between them. The CDR3 region is CASSLVALDYEQYF. The CDR3 DNA is TGTGCCAGCAGCTTAGTAGCACTTGACTACGAGCAGTACTTC.

This chain links TRBV5-4 with TRBJ2-7, with a weak D call TRBD1 (5 bases). The CDR3 is 13 amino acids. Germline V gene sequence: CDR1 SGHNT, CDR2 YYREEE (reference sequence). V lost 4 bases and J 12 bases, leaving 20 bases between the germline ends. CDR3 residues: CASSMPGPRVRYF. The CDR3 bases are TGTGCCAGCAGCATGCCAGGCCCCAGGGTACGGTACTTC.

The chain couples TRBV18 to TRBJ1-1, with 8 bases aligning to TRBD1. V lost 3 bases and J lost 0; bases outside the gene matches: 12. This CDR3 has 18 amino acids. Germline V gene sequence: CDR1 KGHSH, CDR2 LQKENI. CDR3 in amino acids: CASSPRQGSPYMNTEAFF. In nucleotides, the CDR3 is TGTGCCAGCTCACCTCGACAGGGGAGCCCCTATATGAACACTGAAGCTTTCTTT.

This rearrangement joins TRBV11-1 to TRBJ2-3; perhaps TRBD2 as D (6 bases). Looked up from germline, CDR1 is SGHAT and CDR2 is FQDESV (reference sequence). The CDR3 has 14 residues. The V end lost 5 bases, the J end lost 1 base, and 10 bases lay between the germline ends. The CDR3 DNA sequence: TGTGCCAGCAGCCAGGGACTCGGCACAGATACGCAGTATTTT. This encodes CASSQGLGTDTQYF.

V is TRBV5-5 and J is TRBJ1-5; 10 bases are shared with TRBD1. The CDR3 is 15 amino acids. The germline V gene encodes CDR1 SGHKS and CDR2 YYEKEE (reference sequence). Germline trimming cut 3 bases from V and 5 bases from J; bases unmatched to any gene: 5. CDR3 in amino acids: CASSSYGTGDQPQHF. CDR3 coding DNA: TGTGCCAGCAGCTCGTACGGGACAGGGGATCAGCCCCAGCATTTT.

This clone has only one observation. The rearrangement links TRBV5-4 to TRBJ2-7; 8 bases match TRBD2. The germline V gene has CDR1 SGHNT and CDR2 YYREEE (reference sequence). This CDR3 is 15 amino acids long. V was pared by 4 bases and J by 1 base, with 7 bases of the junction left unmatched. The CDR3 nucleotides are TGTGCCAGCAGCCCCCGGTTAGCGGGATCCTACGAGCAGTACTTC. This encodes CASSPRLAGSYEQYF.

This clone was seen a few times. The V call is TRBV19, the J call TRBJ1-2; 8 nucleotides align to TRBD1. CDR1 and CDR2 (germline): LNHDA, SQIVND (reference sequence). Trimming removed 6 bases from V and 8 bases from J; junction bases left unmatched: 8. This CDR3 spans 13 amino acids. CDR3 nucleotide sequence: TGTGCCAGTAGGTCGGGACAGGCTAGCGGCTACACCTTC. It is translated as CASRSGQASGYTF.

This chain uses TRBV18 with TRBJ1-5; D is perhaps TRBD1 (6 bases). Trimming removed 3 bases at V and 7 bases at J, with 13 bases between. The CDR3 sequence is 14 residues long. From germline, CDR1 is KGHSH and CDR2 LQKENI. In DNA, the CDR3 is TGTGCCAGCTCACCTAACAGGGTGGAACAGCCCCAGCATTTT. Its protein is CASSPNRVEQPQHF.

The CDR3 region has the DNA TGCAGCGCCCTGGGACAGGGAGGCTCACCCCTCCACTTT. Protein sequence: CSALGQGGSPLHF. The rearrangement joins TRBV29-1 to TRBJ1-6; 9 bases align to TRBD1. Germline V gene data show CDR1 as SQVTM and CDR2 as ANQGSEA. V lost 7 bases and J lost 10; bases outside the gene matches: 8. The CDR3 runs to 13 residues.

V usage is TRBV7-8 and J usage is TRBJ2-3; TRBD2 matches 11 bases. V gave up 0 bases and J gave up 6 bases; unmatched junction bases: 8. The CDR3 spans 17 residues. CDR1 and CDR2 (germline): SGHVS, FQNEAQ. This CDR3 is CASSLATSGRLDDTQYF. DNA of the CDR3: TGTGCCAGCAGCTTAGCCACTAGCGGGAGATTGGACGATACGCAGTATTTT.

This rearrangement joins TRBV2 to TRBJ2-1; 8 nucleotides agree with TRBD2. Trimming removed 6 bases from V and 14 bases from J; junction bases left unmatched: 6. The CDR3 is 11 amino acids. CDR1 and CDR2 from the germline V gene are SNHLY and FYNNEI. The DNA of the CDR3 is TGTGCCAGCAGCCCCGGGACTAGGGAGTTCTTC. It is translated as CASSPGTREFF.

The chain is built from TRBV11-2 and TRBJ2-7; D perhaps matches TRBD1 (6 bases). V lost 5 bases and J lost 6, with 20 bases in between. Germline V gives CDR1 SGHAT, CDR2 FQNNGV. This CDR3 is 15 amino acids long. CDR3 nucleotide sequence: TGTGCCAGCAGCATCGGGTCAACAGGGCTATCCGAGCAGTACTTC. Protein product: CASSIGSTGLSEQYF.

This clone was seen only a few times. This chain joins TRBV10-3 and TRBJ2-1; D uncertain. The germline V gene encodes CDR1 ENHRY and CDR2 SYGVKD. CDR3 size: 12 residues. Trimming pared 4 bases from V and 5 bases from J, leaving 6 bases between. CDR3 nucleotides: TGTGCCATCAGTGCCAGAAACAATGAGCAGTTCTTC. Translating it yields CAISARNNEQFF.

CDR3 loop: CASTLGSTNEKLFF. As DNA, the CDR3 is TGTGCCAGCACCCTGGGCTCAACTAATGAAAAACTGTTTTTT. This chain connects TRBV5-5 to TRBJ1-4; unclear D gene. V shed 6 bases and J shed 0 bases, with 9 bases lying between them. Germline loops: CDR1 SGHKS, CDR2 YYEKEE (reference sequence). The CDR3 contains 14 residues.

The chain uses TRBV28 and TRBJ2-1; 8 bases match TRBD2. There are 15 residues in the CDR3. The V segment lost 7 bases and the J segment 4 bases; nucleotides outside the gene matches: 9. Looked up from germline, CDR1 is MDHEN and CDR2 is SYDVKM. CDR3 sequence reads: CASILSGSTYNEQFF. The DNA of the CDR3 is TGTGCCAGCATCCTAAGCGGGAGTACTTACAATGAGCAGTTCTTC. The entire variable domain, with the rest obtained from reference TRBV28 and TRBJ2-1, is as follows: DVKVTQSSRYLVKRTGEKVFLECVQDMDHENMFWYRQDPGLGLRLIYFSYDVKMKEKGDIPEGYSVSREKKERFSLILESASTNQTSMYLCASILSGSTYNEQFFGPGTRLTVL.

The CDR3 here is CASSHRGRMNTEAFF. CDR3 nucleotides: TGTGCCAGCAGTCACAGGGGGCGCATGAACACTGAAGCTTTCTTT. The chain employs TRBV28 and TRBJ1-1, with TRBD1 matching 9 bases. Germline V gene lookup returns CDR1 MDHEN and CDR2 SYDVKM. The CDR3 covers 15 residues. The trim removed 5 bases at V and 0 bases at J, leaving 4 bases unmatched.

This clone was observed once. V is TRBV15 and J is TRBJ1-2; D uncertain. This CDR3 comprises 14 residues. The V end lost 0 bases, the J end lost 3 bases, and 8 bases lay between the germline ends. CDR1 and CDR2 (germline): LNHNV, YYDKDF (reference sequence). DNA for the CDR3: TGTGCCACCAGCAGAGATGGGCGGGACTATGGCTACACCTTC. The encoded protein is CATSRDGRDYGYTF.

The chain joins TRBV2 to TRBJ1-1, with D possibly TRBD1 on 6 matching bases. Trimming left V 6 bases short and J 6 bases short, with 20 bases between. The CDR3 runs to 15 residues. The germline V gene has CDR1 SNHLY and CDR2 FYNNEI. This chain's CDR3 is CASSAGGASFSEAFF. CDR3 bases: TGTGCCAGCAGCGCTGGGGGGGCGAGTTTCTCTGAAGCTTTCTTT.

The V and J genes are TRBV4-3 and TRBJ2-6; no definite D call. The length of the CDR3 is 20 residues. Trimming took off 3 bases at V and 1 base at J, with 22 bases between the two ends. CDR1 LGHNA and CDR2 YSLEER come from the germline V gene. In DNA, the CDR3 is TGCGCCAGCAGCCAGACATATTATCAGGTTCCCTTATCTGGGGCCAACGTCCTGACTTTC. It codes for CASSQTYYQVPLSGANVLTF.

This clone was counted a single time. The chain has TRBV29-1 and TRBJ2-7; perhaps TRBD2 as D (7 bases). V lost 5 bases to trimming and J lost 2 bases, with 16 bases between them. The CDR3 consists of 14 residues. Germline V gene data show CDR1 as SQVTM and CDR2 as ANQGSEA. The CDR3 DNA follows: TGCAGCGTTCTCTACGGGGGGCCTGCCTACGAGCAGTACTTC. It is translated as CSVLYGGPAYEQYF.

This clone was counted only a few times. This sequence joins TRBV7-9 and TRBJ1-4, with 10 bases that match TRBD1. V lost 10 bases and J lost 3; bases outside the gene matches: 8. This CDR3 has 15 amino acids. From germline, CDR1 is SEHNR and CDR2 FQNEAQ (reference sequence). The CDR3 nucleotides are TGTGCCACCACGGACAGGGGGTCGGCTAATGAAAAACTGTTTTTT. It yields the protein CATTDRGSANEKLFF.

The chain links TRBV5-1 to TRBJ2-1, with TRBD2 matching 11 bases. This CDR3 region has 16 residues. The V and J ends lost 4 bases and 8 bases, in that order; junction bases with no gene match: 11. Germline values: CDR1 SGHRS, CDR2 YFSETQ. The CDR3 DNA is TGCGCCAGCAGCAGCCCTAGCGGGGGGCCCTTCCATGAGCAGTTCTTC. This sequence encodes CASSSPSGGPFHEQFF.